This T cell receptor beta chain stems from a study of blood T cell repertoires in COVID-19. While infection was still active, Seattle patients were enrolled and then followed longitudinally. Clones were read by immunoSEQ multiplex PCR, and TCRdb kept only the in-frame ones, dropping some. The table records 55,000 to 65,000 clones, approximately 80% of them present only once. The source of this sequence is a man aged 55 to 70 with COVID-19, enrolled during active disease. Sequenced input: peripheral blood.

The CDR3 nucleotides are TGTGCCAGCAGTCAGGGAGGGACTACTCAAGAGACCCAGTACTTC. This gives the protein CASSQGGTTQETQYF. V is TRBV2 and J is TRBJ2-5; TRBD2 agrees at 7 bases. Germline V CDR1 and CDR2: SNHLY, FYNNEI. The CDR3 consists of 15 residues. The trim removed 5 bases at V and 2 bases at J, leaving 8 bases unmatched.